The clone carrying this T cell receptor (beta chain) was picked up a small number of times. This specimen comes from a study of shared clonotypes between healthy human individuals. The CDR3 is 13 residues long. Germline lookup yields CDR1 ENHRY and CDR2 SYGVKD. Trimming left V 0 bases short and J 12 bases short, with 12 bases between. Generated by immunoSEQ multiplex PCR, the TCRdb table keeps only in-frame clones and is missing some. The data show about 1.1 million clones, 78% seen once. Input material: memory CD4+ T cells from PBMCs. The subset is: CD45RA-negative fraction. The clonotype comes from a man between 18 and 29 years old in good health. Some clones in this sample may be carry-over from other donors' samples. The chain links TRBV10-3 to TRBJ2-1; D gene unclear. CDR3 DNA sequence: TGTGCCATCAGTGAGTCCGCCGAGACTGGGCAGTTCTTC. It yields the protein CAISESAETGQFF.